Listed below are T cell receptor beta chains from one sample, sequenced in a study of T cells after yellow fever vaccination. TCRdb used MiXCR to reprocess the 5' RACE reads, holding one entry per CDR3 protein. The sample contains approximately 74,000 distinct CDR3 sequences, approximately 6.2% of which appear only once. The specimen was CD4+ T cells sorted from PBMCs, collected less than 16 days after the first yellow fever vaccination. The receptors derive from a man younger than 30 who received the YFV17D yellow fever vaccine. Each CDR3 is given without its conserved first and last residue. A D gene is named only where the DNA matches it firmly.

TRBJ1-1 | TRBV7-3 | NA | ASSPVGGRDTEAF
TRBJ1-2 | TRBV6-1 | NA | ASSQDIWTAGGYT
TRBJ2-4 | TRBV2 | NA | ASSEGRVENIQY
TRBJ2-5 | TRBV5-1 | TRBD1 | ASSLLTGAEETQY
TRBJ2-4 | TRBV20-1 | NA | SYDGAKNIQY
TRBJ2-3 | TRBV7-3 | NA | ASSLYGTDTQY
TRBJ2-7 | TRBV20-1 | NA | CARDTNLGWGRYEQY
TRBJ2-5 | TRBV6-5 | NA | ASSYPSRQETQY
TRBJ2-1 | TRBV20-1 | NA | SASGGASNEQF
TRBJ2-3 | TRBV5-1 | TRBD1 | ATRQGAYTDTQY
TRBJ2-3 | TRBV4-3 | NA | ASSPVWGGGLTDTQY
TRBJ2-4 | TRBV6-2/TRBV6-3 | NA | ASSNARLDIQY
TRBJ1-2 | TRBV4-1 | NA | ASSQVGSGSYT
TRBJ2-7 | TRBV12-3/TRBV12-4 | NA | ASSPTPSSYEQY
TRBJ1-2 | TRBV20-1 | NA | SARRQTNYGYT
TRBJ1-1 | TRBV5-6 | TRBD1 | ASSSPGQGNTEAF
TRBJ2-5 | TRBV12-3/TRBV12-4 | TRBD1 | ASGTGTVYQETQY
TRBJ2-5 | TRBV4-3 | NA | ASSQDGAGGETQY
TRBJ1-1 | TRBV5-1 | NA | ASTQATGTEAF
TRBJ2-5 | TRBV7-9 | TRBD2 | ASSPAAGGPRTQY
TRBJ2-1 | TRBV5-4 | NA | ASSLPVGGLNEQF
TRBJ1-1 | TRBV12-3/TRBV12-4 | NA | ASSSRGLNTEAF